The sequence of this TCR beta chain was determined in a study of vaccination and CD4 T cells after COVID-19 (dated by TCRdb to between 2022 and 2023). Study-level background: Convalescent patients had a positive SARS-CoV-2 result on nasal swab PCR, and of these patients, several had mild disease and one had severe disease. The spike-specific CD4+ TCR repertoire was compared before and after mRNA vaccination in nine to ten COVID-19 convalescent patients and several infection-naive healthy vaccine recipients. Post-vaccine blood samples were taken a median of about 72 days after the second vaccine dose, with a range of about 13 to 241 days. Two doses of either the Pfizer-BioNTech BNT162b2 vaccine (n=8) or the Moderna mRNA-1273 vaccine (n=2) were administered to participants. In the convalescent cohort there were six males and four females, among whom were two Hispanic individuals, seven Caucasians, two Asians and one multiracial person. Control cultures received a CEFX viral epitope pool as the positive control, an HIV-1 Nef peptide pool as the negative control, or no peptide. The cultures were stimulated with overlapping spike peptide pools from SARS-CoV-2 and from the common cold coronaviruses HCoV-NL63, HCoV-OC43 and HCoV-229E. Post-COVID blood samples from convalescent patients were collected a median of about 110 days after diagnosis, with a range of roughly 30 to 161 days. The paper's findings and limits, for the study overall: Of the vaccine-specific clones found in convalescent patients, nearly all (304 of 307) were mono-reactive for SARS-CoV-2 spike instead of being cross-reactive with common cold coronaviruses. Relatively few convalescent patients were included in the study, and early timepoints after natural infection were not analyzed. Among the post-vaccine SARS-CoV-2-reactive clones in convalescent patients, a median approximately 90% showed up only after vaccination, which suggests vaccine-specific priming. The median number of SARS-CoV-2-reactive clonotypes rose from 21 after infection to roughly 40 after vaccination, but the change was not significant.

Explained via the paper, the treatment or condition label denotes: approximately 9-day PBMC culture with coronavirus spike peptide pools or control peptides (ViraFEST assay). To expand antigen-specific T cells with peptide pools and then pick out the expanded clonotypes through TCR sequencing, the study relied on the ViraFEST assay. The convalescent patients' positive SARS-CoV-2 PCR tests fell between March and December 2020, which was before the Alpha, Beta and Delta variants emerged in the United States. Each well held millions of PBMCs cultured with roughly 10 ug/ml peptide pools in IMDM containing roughly 4.7% human AB serum and 9.5 to 10 IU/ml IL-2. On days 3 and 7, half of the culture medium was replaced with fresh IL-2-containing medium. Once the cells had been in culture for about 10 days, the EasySep CD4+ T cell isolation kit was used to isolate CD4+ T cells by negative selection. Ficoll-Paque Plus gradient centrifugation was used to isolate PBMCs from whole blood, and the isolated PBMCs were then either used fresh or cryopreserved at -140C. Triplicate wells were generally used for each culture condition.

There are a few counts of this clonotype. No antigen is known for it. Per-base quality was not reported, and no clone a single base away is much larger than it. Libraries were prepared through PCR. DNA from cultured CD4+ T cells was subjected to TCR sequencing with the Oncomine TCR Beta short-read assay at the Johns Hopkins FTIC core. The QIAamp micro DNA kit was used to extract genomic DNA from the cultured CD4+ T cells. The Oncomine TCR Beta libraries from cultured CD4+ T cells were pooled using unique dual indexes and then sequenced on an Illumina iSeq 100. The authors processed their data as follows. Non-productive sequences were removed, and CDR3s not starting with C, not ending with F or W, or shorter than 7 amino acids were discarded. The MANAFEST web application identified antigen-specific clonotypes by comparing peptide-stimulated wells against reference wells and other culture wells. For a clone to be called positive, the clone needed an FDR below 0.05, an odds ratio above 5, and a productive frequency above 0.1% in at least two of three replicate wells. Clonotypes that were significantly expanded in both SARS-CoV-2 spike wells and at least one common cold coronavirus spike condition were defined as cross-reactive. Similarity between CDR3 sequences was evaluated in R version 3.6.1 using Levenshtein distances (stringdist) and unrooted phylogenetic trees (ape). The public sequencing data were trimmed at Q25 with fastp and processed into clonotypes with MiXCR by TCRdb, which kept only in-frame beta chains. Each CDR3 protein appears once, grouped with its most common genes and DNA. Here the V and J calls rest on TCRdb's processing, not on the authors' analysis. The sample yields around 21,000 distinct CDR3 sequences; around half were counted once. Together, the top ten hold roughly 4.2% of the sample.

CDR1 is given as LNHNV and CDR2 as YYDKDF, both from the germline V gene (reference sequence). V is trimmed back by 2 bases and J by 4 bases, and the junction contains 7 bases that no gene match accounts for. CDR3 length: 15 amino acids, cysteine to phenylalanine. The retained sequence is limited to the CDR3, 45 bases, with the frame set at the first base. This receptor was taken from a human donor who had recovered from COVID-19. The sequence joins TRBV15 to TRBJ1-2; 7 nucleotides in the junction match TRBD1. The material sequenced was CD4+ T cells from blood, cultured in vitro. The DNA sequence is TGTGCCACCAGCAGAAAACAGGGGAGCGGCTATGGCTACACCTTC. This is translated as CATSRKQGSGYGYTF. When the CDR3 is completed using the reference TRBV15 and TRBJ1-2 genes on either side, the full variable domain is DAMVIQNPRYQVTQFGKPVTLSCSQTLNHNVMYWYQQKSSQAPKLLFHYYDKDFNNEADTPDNFQSRRPNTSFCFLDIRSPGLGDTAMYLCATSRKQGSGYGYTFGSGTRLTVV.